The sample holds one count of the clone carrying this T cell receptor beta chain. The antigen is unknown. The V and J ends lost 1 base and 5 bases respectively, with 11 bases between them. The CDR3 covers 14 residues. CDR1 is SGHTA, CDR2 FQGNSA, per germline. This entry is derived from a study of cytomegalovirus exposure and HLA in healthy donors. Whole-study results and caveats: Reportedly, HLA-A and HLA-B alleles of most subjects were accurately predicted from TCR beta. TRBV6-2, TRBV6-3 and some other V segments were unresolvable in 87-base-pair reads. TCR association rates varied by HLA locus in a later analysis, with DRB1 highest and HLA-C lowest.

The PCR used 60 Vbeta and 13 Jbeta primers. Only in-frame clones appear in the TCRdb table, and some are missing; sequencing was by immunoSEQ multiplex PCR. The sample carries about 130,000 clones, around 80% recorded once. This chain connects TRBV7-2 to TRBJ1-2; D is unclear. The receptor's source is a man aged 25 to 40 in good health. The sample consisted of PBMCs. CDR3 coding DNA: TGTGCCAGCAGCTTAGGTATAGACTCATATGGCTACACCTTC. This gives the protein CASSLGIDSYGYTF.